The 7 T cell receptor beta chains reported below all come from one sample, sequenced in a study of tumor-infiltrating lymphocytes in primary liver carcinoma. Investigators took RNA and DNA out together from approximately 22-30 mg of unsorted bulk tissue. With roughly 540 ng total RNA as template and a constant-region primer, TCR beta cDNA was made. It was through three nested multiplex PCR rounds of slightly modified ARM-PCR that TCR beta libraries arose. The opening two PCR rounds, around 9 cycles each, paired TRBV1-TRBV30 forward primers with a C-beta reverse primer. TCRdb processed the multiplex PCR reads anew with MiXCR; each CDR3 protein has one entry. The sample shows around 100,000 distinct CDR3 sequences, about 67% of them seen only once. The specimen was liver tumor tissue from sampling region 2. Subset indicated: tumor region T2, inferior pole. The source of these receptors is a woman aged 60-70 years with primary liver carcinoma and hepatitis B virus infection.

The chain combines TRBV7-9 with TRBJ2-1; D is unresolved. The ends were cut back, 2 bases at V and 6 bases at J, with 14 bases in the middle. The CDR3 has 15 residues. Germline V lookup: CDR1 SEHNR, CDR2 FQNEAQ (reference sequence). The CDR3 region is CASSLSFALSNEQFF. The CDR3 DNA follows: TGTGCCAGCAGCTTATCCTTCGCCCTTTCCAATGAGCAGTTCTTC.

This clonotype was observed a few times. A much larger clone is a single base away; this may be a read error. V gene TRBV28 combines with J gene TRBJ2-7, with a tentative D call TRBD2 (6 bases). This CDR3 has 15 amino acids. CDR1 is MDHEN, CDR2 SYDVKM, per germline. CDR3 nucleotide sequence: TGTGCCAGCAGTGTGGGTGGCAGCCGGGGTCGGGAGCCGTACTTC. Translated: CASSVGGSRGREPYF. Full variable domain (outside the CDR3, taken from reference TRBV28 and TRBJ2-7): DVKVTQSSRYLVKRTGEKVFLECVQDMDHENMFWYRQDPGLGLRLIYFSYDVKMKEKGDIPEGYSVSREKKERFSLILESASTNQTSMYLCASSVGGSRGREPYFGPGTRLTVT.

About this clonotype itself: Just one base apart from a much larger clone, this may be a read error. The chain joins TRBV7-9 to TRBJ2-1; D possibly corresponds to TRBD1 (5 bases). From germline, CDR1 is SEHNR and CDR2 FQNEAQ (reference sequence). The CDR3 is 17 amino acids. For the CDR3, the DNA is TGTGCCAGCAGCTTAGGTAGACAGCTCAGCTCCTACGATGAGCAGTTCTTC. Protein sequence: CASSLGRQLSSYDEQFF.

There are a few counts of this clonotype. The junction departs from germline at one end; a sequencing error may be responsible. The V and J genes are TRBV11-2 and TRBJ2-7, with unresolved D. Germline V gene data show CDR1 as SGHAT and CDR2 as FQNNGV. The CDR3 contains 13 residues. CDR3: CVSSLTNTYEQYF. CDR3 nucleotides: TGTGTCAGCAGCTTGACCAATACCTACGAGCAATACTTC.

Concerning this clonotype itself: This could be a read error, since a much larger clone is one nucleotide away. The genes are TRBV5-6 and TRBJ2-2; TRBD1 might be the D (5 bases). V lost 0 bases, J lost 4 bases, and 16 bases lay in between. The CDR3 is 17 amino acids. Per germline, CDR1 SGHDT and CDR2 YYEEEE. Written as DNA, the CDR3 is TGTGCCAGCAGCTTGGTCGCAGGGTGGGGAATCACCGGGGAGCTGTTTTTT. It yields the protein CASSLVAGWGITGELFF.

This clonotype was seen ten or more times. The chain joins TRBV12-3 or TRBV12-4 to TRBJ2-1; D call uncertain. V gave up 10 bases and J gave up 6 bases, with 19 bases separating them. CDR3 size: 14 residues. CDR3 in amino acids: CATSLPERTNEQFF. The CDR3 DNA reads as TGTGCCACCTCGCTGCCCGAACGTACCAATGAGCAGTTCTTC.

As to this clonotype: Mismatch with germline at one junction end may stem from a read error. The gene calls are TRBV28 and TRBJ2-7; D gene uncertain. The V gene's germline CDR1 is MDHEN and CDR2 SYDVKM. The CDR3 extends over 10 amino acids. CDR3 sequence reads: CATLLREQCF. The CDR3, as DNA: TGTGCGACCCTCCTCCGCGAGCAGTGCTTC.